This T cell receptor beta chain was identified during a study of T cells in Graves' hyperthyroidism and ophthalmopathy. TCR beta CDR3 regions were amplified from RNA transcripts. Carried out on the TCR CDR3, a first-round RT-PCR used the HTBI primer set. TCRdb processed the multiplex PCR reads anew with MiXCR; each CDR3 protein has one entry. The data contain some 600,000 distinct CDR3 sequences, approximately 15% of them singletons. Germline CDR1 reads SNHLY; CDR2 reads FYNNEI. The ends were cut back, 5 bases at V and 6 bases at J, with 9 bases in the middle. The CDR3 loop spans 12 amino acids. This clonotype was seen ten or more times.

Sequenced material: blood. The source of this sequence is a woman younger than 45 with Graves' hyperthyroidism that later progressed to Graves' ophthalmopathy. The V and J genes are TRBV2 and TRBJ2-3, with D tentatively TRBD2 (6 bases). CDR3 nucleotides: TGTGCCAGCAGTTGGGACTCCGATACGCAGTATTTT. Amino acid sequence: CASSWDSDTQYF.